A selection of T cell receptor beta chains follows, all from one sample in a study of blood T cell repertoires in COVID-19. Measured with immunoSEQ multiplex PCR; TCRdb has only the in-frame clones, and not every one. The sample consists of 250,000 or so clones, roughly 83% of them appearing once. Material for sequencing was peripheral blood. Receptors were obtained from a man older than 75 with acute or convalescent COVID-19. CDR3s include the opening cysteine and the closing phenylalanine or tryptophan. The order of the fields is clone size, V gene, J gene, D gene, CDR3 DNA, CDR3 protein. The D gene is left open where the match is weak. For some rows the clone size is stated as once, few or many, or as a class when expanded; others skip it.

.	TRBV6-5	TRBJ2-5	TRBD1	TGTGCCAGCAGTTTAGATAAGGGGGCCCTCCAAGAGACCCAGTACTTC	CASSLDKGALQETQYF
.	TRBV19	TRBJ1-1	.	TGTGCCAGTAGTATGAGTCCCCAGAACACTGAAGCTTTCTTT	CASSMSPQNTEAFF
few	TRBV2	TRBJ1-1	TRBD1	TGTGCCGGCGCGGGACAGATGAACACTGAAGCTTTCTTT	CAGAGQMNTEAFF
.	TRBV27	TRBJ2-1	TRBD1	TGTGCCAGCAGTTCGACAGGACAGGTCCCGAATGAGCAGTTCTTC	CASSSTGQVPNEQFF
.	TRBV6-1	TRBJ1-2	.	TGTGCCAGCAGTGAAGGGACAGCCCAATCCTATGGCTACACCTTC	CASSEGTAQSYGYTF
.	TRBV18	TRBJ2-7	.	TGTGCCAGCTCATCCCCCTGGGGGCAAAGCTCCTACGAGCAGTACTTC	CASSSPWGQSSYEQYF
.	TRBV3-1/TRBV3-2	TRBJ2-4	.	TGTGCCAGCAGCCCGTTTACCCCACCTCAGAGGTCCATTCAGTACTTC	CASSPFTPPQRSIQYF
.	TRBV20-1	TRBJ1-1	.	TGCAGTGCTAGTAACAGGAGAACAAACACTGAAGCTTTCTTT	CSASNRRTNTEAFF
.	TRBV9	TRBJ2-5	TRBD2	TGTGCCAGCAGCGTAGGACGCCTAGCGGGAGTTGGGGAGACCCAGTACTTC	CASSVGRLAGVGETQYF
.	TRBV19	TRBJ1-6	.	TGTGCCAGCAGCCTCGAAAGGTGGAGTAATTCACCCCTCCACTTT	CASSLERWSNSPLHF
.	TRBV5-1	TRBJ2-1	.	TGCGCCAGCAGCTTGGACAGGAGCTCTTACAATGAGCAGTTCTTC	CASSLDRSSYNEQFF
once	TRBV5-6	TRBJ1-1	TRBD1	TGTGCCAGCAGCCGAGACAGGGGTGGGAACACTGAAGCTTTCTTT	CASSRDRGGNTEAFF
.	TRBV27	TRBJ1-6	TRBD1	TGTGCCAGCAGTACAGGGGGCGTTGGTTCACCCCTCCACTTT	CASSTGGVGSPLHF
.	TRBV19	TRBJ1-2	.	TGTGCCAGTAGTATCACCGGGACACACAACTATGGCTACACCTTC	CASSITGTHNYGYTF
once	TRBV3-1/TRBV3-2	TRBJ2-5	TRBD2	TGTGCCACCGTAGCGGGGGGGCCCGAAGAGACCCAGTACTTC	CATVAGGPEETQYF
.	TRBV11-3	TRBJ1-1	TRBD1	TGTGCCAGCAGTACGGACAGGGGGAACACTGAAGCTTTCTTT	CASSTDRGNTEAFF
.	TRBV28	TRBJ1-2	.	TGTGCCAGCAGTACAACAGTCAACTATGGCTACACCTTC	CASSTTVNYGYTF
.	TRBV28	TRBJ1-5	.	TGTGCCAGCAGTCCGACCGGGACACTTAGCAATCAGCCCCAGCATTTT	CASSPTGTLSNQPQHF
.	TRBV15	TRBJ2-7	.	TGTGCCACCAGCAGAGATCCAGAATACTACGAGCAGTACTTC	CATSRDPEYYEQYF
.	TRBV5-1	TRBJ2-6	.	TGCGCCAGCAGAGAAGGGGGCTCTGGGGCCAACGTCCTGACTTTC	CASREGGSGANVLTF
.	TRBV6-5	TRBJ1-1	.	TGTGCCAGCAGTCGACAGCTCATGAACACTGAAGCTTTCTTT	CASSRQLMNTEAFF
.	TRBV25-1	TRBJ2-1	TRBD2	TGTGCCAGCAGTCCCCTAGCGGTCCTTTGGGATGAGCAGTTCTTC	CASSPLAVLWDEQFF
.	TRBV5-1	TRBJ1-5	TRBD1	TGCGCCAGCAGCTACGCGACAGGGGACCAGCCCCAGCATTTT	CASSYATGDQPQHF